This is a list of T cell receptor beta chains from one sample in a study of memory CD4+ T cells and cytomegalovirus serostatus. TCRdb keeps only in-frame clones here, not all; method: immunoSEQ multiplex PCR. The sample yields 35,000 to 40,000 clones, roughly 85% seen once. What was sequenced was memory CD4+ T cells from blood. These TCRs come from an adult in good health and CMV-seropositive. CDR3s include the opening cysteine and the closing phenylalanine or tryptophan. A D gene is named only where the DNA matches it firmly. The size of a clone is reported for some rows only, either as once, few or many, or as a class for expanded clones.

v_call: TRBV28
d_call: TRBD1
j_call: TRBJ2-5
clone_size: NA
cdr3_aa: CASSFPGQGGGETQYF

v_call: TRBV15
d_call: NA
j_call: TRBJ2-2
clone_size: NA
cdr3_aa: CATSREALTGELFF

v_call: TRBV19
d_call: TRBD2
j_call: TRBJ2-1
clone_size: NA
cdr3_aa: CASSIAGGYYNEQFF

v_call: TRBV6-1
d_call: NA
j_call: TRBJ1-2
clone_size: NA
cdr3_aa: CASSWAGRNYGYTF

v_call: TRBV5-4
d_call: TRBD2
j_call: TRBJ2-3
clone_size: NA
cdr3_aa: CASSSRTSGDTQYF

v_call: TRBV4-3
d_call: NA
j_call: TRBJ2-2
clone_size: NA
cdr3_aa: CASSPHGVGELFF

v_call: TRBV29-1
d_call: NA
j_call: TRBJ1-2
clone_size: NA
cdr3_aa: CSVEDSAGTRYGYTF

v_call: TRBV5-6
d_call: NA
j_call: TRBJ2-3
clone_size: NA
cdr3_aa: CASSLGQITDTQYF

v_call: TRBV6-1
d_call: NA
j_call: TRBJ2-6
clone_size: NA
cdr3_aa: CASSEKPGRFLSGANVLTF

v_call: TRBV7-9
d_call: TRBD1
j_call: TRBJ1-2
clone_size: NA
cdr3_aa: CASSGHRGQVYGYTF

v_call: TRBV6-1
d_call: NA
j_call: TRBJ1-1
clone_size: NA
cdr3_aa: CASSDGPSGAFF

v_call: TRBV7-3
d_call: NA
j_call: TRBJ2-2
clone_size: NA
cdr3_aa: CASSSNSYTGELFF

v_call: TRBV5-1
d_call: NA
j_call: TRBJ1-1
clone_size: few
cdr3_aa: CASSLSQGEAFF

v_call: TRBV5-1
d_call: TRBD1
j_call: TRBJ1-1
clone_size: NA
cdr3_aa: CASSGTGQTEAFF

v_call: TRBV5-1
d_call: NA
j_call: TRBJ1-2
clone_size: NA
cdr3_aa: CASSLGMGAGYTF

v_call: TRBV7-9
d_call: NA
j_call: TRBJ1-4
clone_size: NA
cdr3_aa: CASSPTGATNEKLFF

v_call: TRBV27
d_call: NA
j_call: TRBJ1-1
clone_size: NA
cdr3_aa: CASSFGGGLNTEAFF

v_call: TRBV19
d_call: TRBD1
j_call: TRBJ1-1
clone_size: NA
cdr3_aa: CASSIRRQGATEAFF

v_call: TRBV5-1
d_call: TRBD2
j_call: TRBJ2-2
clone_size: NA
cdr3_aa: CASSLDRGGATGELFF

v_call: TRBV5-1
d_call: TRBD2
j_call: TRBJ2-2
clone_size: NA
cdr3_aa: CASSFVSGRDTYGELFF

v_call: TRBV6-6
d_call: NA
j_call: TRBJ1-4
clone_size: NA
cdr3_aa: CASKGGVGEKLFF

v_call: TRBV2
d_call: NA
j_call: TRBJ1-4
clone_size: NA
cdr3_aa: CASSSPGLPEKLFF

v_call: TRBV7-2
d_call: NA
j_call: TRBJ2-2
clone_size: NA
cdr3_aa: CASSSTAGTGELFF

v_call: TRBV7-2
d_call: NA
j_call: TRBJ1-1
clone_size: few
cdr3_aa: CASSLVGRGAGRNTEAFF

v_call: TRBV19
d_call: NA
j_call: TRBJ1-5
clone_size: NA
cdr3_aa: CASSYSVNQPQHF

v_call: TRBV18
d_call: NA
j_call: TRBJ2-4
clone_size: NA
cdr3_aa: CASSPRLVQNNKNIQYF

v_call: TRBV5-1
d_call: NA
j_call: TRBJ1-1
clone_size: NA
cdr3_aa: CVSSLVSFGKGEAFF

v_call: TRBV6-1
d_call: NA
j_call: TRBJ1-6
clone_size: NA
cdr3_aa: CASSEAPMQVPNSPLHF

v_call: TRBV7-3
d_call: NA
j_call: TRBJ1-1
clone_size: NA
cdr3_aa: CASSSTGSWTEAFF

v_call: TRBV5-5
d_call: TRBD1
j_call: TRBJ1-1
clone_size: NA
cdr3_aa: CASSFGQAVLNTEAFF

v_call: TRBV6-1
d_call: NA
j_call: TRBJ1-1
clone_size: NA
cdr3_aa: CASSVGTPNTEAFF

v_call: TRBV27
d_call: NA
j_call: TRBJ2-3
clone_size: NA
cdr3_aa: CASSLSGQGATQYF

v_call: TRBV28
d_call: NA
j_call: TRBJ2-1
clone_size: NA
cdr3_aa: CASSLSYNEQFF

v_call: TRBV7-9
d_call: TRBD1
j_call: TRBJ1-2
clone_size: NA
cdr3_aa: CASSTGQALGYTF

v_call: TRBV7-6
d_call: TRBD2
j_call: TRBJ2-7
clone_size: NA
cdr3_aa: CASSLTSGVEQYF

v_call: TRBV7-8
d_call: NA
j_call: TRBJ2-2
clone_size: few
cdr3_aa: CASRIQEGELFF

v_call: TRBV5-4
d_call: TRBD1
j_call: TRBJ1-1
clone_size: NA
cdr3_aa: CASSRGQGGTEAFF

v_call: TRBV7-7
d_call: NA
j_call: TRBJ2-7
clone_size: NA
cdr3_aa: CASSLANDGSYEQYF

v_call: TRBV7-9
d_call: NA
j_call: TRBJ2-3
clone_size: NA
cdr3_aa: CASSPWTPRTDTQYF

v_call: TRBV7-6
d_call: NA
j_call: TRBJ2-3
clone_size: NA
cdr3_aa: CASSLASRPSTDTQYF

v_call: TRBV19
d_call: TRBD1
j_call: TRBJ1-1
clone_size: few
cdr3_aa: CASTPDRVGTEAFF

v_call: TRBV27
d_call: NA
j_call: TRBJ2-7
clone_size: NA
cdr3_aa: CASSISRKSYEQYF

v_call: TRBV4-2
d_call: TRBD1
j_call: TRBJ1-6
clone_size: NA
cdr3_aa: CASSQGTGKSPLHF

v_call: TRBV6-1
d_call: NA
j_call: TRBJ2-7
clone_size: once
cdr3_aa: CASSEALAGEGPYEQYF

v_call: TRBV2
d_call: NA
j_call: TRBJ2-1
clone_size: NA
cdr3_aa: CASSESRDMSYNEQFF